The next 3 T cell receptor beta chains were all read from a single sample in a study of PD-1 blockade in classical Hodgkin lymphoma. Assay: immunoSEQ multiplex PCR; the TCRdb copy retains only in-frame clones and omits some. This table holds around 6,200 clones, 73% found once. Regarding time point: cycle 4 day 1 (C4D1), after more than 5 weeks of nivolumab. Each patient experienced a relapse that followed autologous stem cell transplantation, and brentuximab vedotin exposure varied. By magnetic negative selection, CD8+ T cells were isolated from the thawed PBMCs. Here the sequenced sample was CD8+ T cells from blood, taken before the fourth cycle of nivolumab. These receptors came from a human donor with classical Hodgkin lymphoma.

V usage is TRBV19 and J usage is TRBJ2-5, with D unresolved. The J call may be faulty, since TRBJ2-7 better matches the DNA end. The CDR3 spans 14 residues. Per the germline V gene, CDR1 is LNHDA and CDR2 is SQIVND (reference sequence). The CDR3 coding sequence is TGTGCCAGTAGTATTTTGCCAAGCTCCTACGAGCAGTACTTC. Its protein product is CASSILPSSYEQYF.

This chain uses TRBV9 with TRBJ2-2; D is undetermined. Deletions cut 1 base from V and 6 bases from J, with 19 bases between. The CDR3 is made up of 17 amino acids. Germline CDR1 SGDLS, CDR2 YYNGEE. This chain's CDR3 is CASSVNTAGFGAGELFF. CDR3 bases: TGTGCCAGCAGCGTAAATACGGCAGGATTTGGGGCCGGGGAGCTGTTTTTT.

The rearrangement links TRBV7-8 to TRBJ2-5; no firm D call. With 5 bases removed from V and 7 bases from J, the gap between germline ends came to 14 bases. CDR1 is SGHVS, CDR2 FQNEAQ, per germline. The CDR3 is 13 amino acids. The CDR3 sequence is CASSQGPLGTQYF. The CDR3 bases are TGTGCCAGCAGCCAAGGACCACTTGGGACCCAGTACTTC.